This TCR beta chain was profiled in a study of blood T cell repertoires in COVID-19. Study as a whole: Italy, Spain and the United States were the sources of the convalescent and acute COVID-19 samples. Sample material is recorded as cDNA or gDNA derived from T cells, B-cell-depleted T cells, or PBMCs.

How the authors handled the data: The authors estimated nucleated cell counts from reference gene primer amplification. Using immunoSEQ multiplex PCR, the repertoire was profiled, and TCRdb retains in-frame clones only, with some absent. For V, J and clone size, that table is used; D and trimming come from the DNA. This sample has 62,000 or so clones, with roughly 88% found just once. The CDR3 has 14 residues. V dropped 4 bases and J dropped 6; count of bases not matched to a gene: 6. The germline gives CDR1 SEHNR, CDR2 FQNEAQ (reference sequence). Sequenced sample: peripheral blood. The rearrangement links TRBV7-9 to TRBJ2-3, with 8 nucleotides matching TRBD2. This clonotype was sampled from a human donor in a cohort sampled during active COVID-19. CDR3 in amino acids: CASSYPGGRDTQYF. In DNA form, the CDR3 reads TGTGCCAGCAGCTATCCGGGGGGGCGGGATACGCAGTATTTT. The variable domain in full, with the rest retrieved from reference TRBV7-9 and TRBJ2-3, is DTGVSQNPRHKITKRGQNVTFRCDPISEHNRLYWYRQTLGQGPEFLTYFQNEAQLEKSRLLSDRFSAERPKGSFSTLEIQRTEQGDSAMYLCASSYPGGRDTQYFGPGTRLTVL.